This T cell receptor (beta chain) is from a study of OX40 agonist ivuxolimab in advanced cancers. In the study overall: An anti-OX40 (CD134) antibody with agonistic activity, ivuxolimab, was administered to patients. Study-level findings and limits: In the expanded peripheral T cells, antigen specificity was never determined. CD8+ T cells were the subset that, on average, had more expanded clones than CD4+.

Assay used: immunoSEQ multiplex PCR; TCRdb lists only in-frame clones, some missing. Of 70,000 or so clones in the sample, about nine tenths were seen once. Germline loops: CDR1 MNHNY, CDR2 SVGAGI (reference sequence). The CDR3 is 14 amino acids. V lost 6 bases and J lost 6, with 16 bases in between. This clone was recorded only once. Its specificity is unknown. The sample consisted of CD4+ or CD8+ T cells sorted from blood, taken in a trial of the OX40 agonist ivuxolimab. The source is an adult with an advanced solid tumor such as melanoma, head and neck, liver or kidney cancer. V gene TRBV6-6 combines with J gene TRBJ2-3; D is uncertain. The CDR3: CASRDRAEWDTQYF. In nucleotides, the CDR3 is TGTGCCAGCAGGGACCGGGCCGAGTGGGATACGCAGTATTTT.